The 26 T cell receptor beta chains below come from one sample, sequenced in a study of T cells in Graves' hyperthyroidism and ophthalmopathy (dated by TCRdb to the late 2010s). The library relied on multiplex PCR. The sequencing machine was an Illumina HiSeq 2000. The TCR beta CDR3 regions were amplified from the RNA transcripts. The first round of RT-PCR for the TCR CDR3 was performed with the HTBI primer set and the Qiagen OneStep RT-PCR kit. In-frame beta chains were kept once TCRdb had trimmed the public reads at Q25 with fastp and called clones with MiXCR. Each entry is one CDR3 protein sequence, shown with its most common DNA and genes. This sample is represented by 500,000 to 650,000 distinct CDR3 sequences; 15% to 20% of them were singletons. The ten most abundant clones make up 17% of the sample. The sequenced material came from blood. The receptors originated from a young woman with Graves' ophthalmopathy.

This clonotype was seen many times. V usage is TRBV5-1 and J usage is TRBJ2-7; a weak D match, TRBD1 (6 bases). Per the germline V gene, CDR1 is SGHRS and CDR2 is YFSETQ. Between the trimmed V and J ends, which lost 1 base and 3 bases, there was a span of 11 bases. The CDR3 spans 14 residues. The CDR3 DNA sequence: TGCGCCAGCAGCTTGAGGGTCAGGGGCTACGAGCAGTACTTC. Amino acids: CASSLRVRGYEQYF. Combining the CDR3 with reference TRBV5-1 and TRBJ2-7 gives the whole variable domain KAGVTQTPRYLIKTRGQQVTLSCSPISGHRSVSWYQQTPGQGLQFLFEYFSETQRNKGNFPGRFSGRQFSNSRSEMNVSTLELGDSALYLCASSLRVRGYEQYFGPGTRLTVT.

This clonotype was seen a few times. This chain joins TRBV6-5 and TRBJ1-1; no firm D call. The ends were cut back, 2 bases at V and 0 bases at J, with 13 bases in the middle. This CDR3 is built from 16 residues. Germline V gene sequence: CDR1 MNHEY, CDR2 SVGAGI. The CDR3 bases are TGTGCCAGCAGTTACCGCCGCCAGGAGATGAACACTGAAGCTTTCTTT. Translation: CASSYRRQEMNTEAFF.

The chain recombines TRBV7-3 with TRBJ2-2, with D perhaps TRBD2 (6 bases). Germline values: CDR1 SGHTA, CDR2 FQGTGA. Trimming removed 6 bases from V and 0 bases from J, with 17 bases in between. This CDR3 has 17 amino acids. CDR3 coding DNA: TGTGCCAGCAGTCTAAACCCCCCGGGGGCGAACACCGGGGAGCTGTTTTTT. Its translation is CASSLNPPGANTGELFF.

Many counts were recorded for this clonotype. The V gene is TRBV11-2, the J gene TRBJ2-7; TRBD1 aligns across 9 bases. Germline-derived CDR1 and CDR2 are SGHAT and FQNNGV. Trimming at V came to 6 bases and at J to 0 bases, leaving 6 bases not matched to a gene. This CDR3 has 15 amino acids. This CDR3 reads CASRTGTGISYEQYF. DNA for the CDR3: TGTGCCAGCAGAACCGGGACAGGGATCTCCTACGAGCAGTACTTC.

CDR3 nucleotides: TGTGCCACCCAGACAGGGAGCCTAGATACGCAGTATTTT. Translated: CATQTGSLDTQYF. This chain links TRBV10-3 with TRBJ2-3, with TRBD1 identical over 7 bases. Unmatched junction bases numbered 9, after V lost 10 bases and J lost 5 bases. The CDR3 spans 13 residues. From germline, CDR1 is ENHRY and CDR2 SYGVKD.

This clonotype came up many times. V usage is TRBV15 and J usage is TRBJ1-1; 8 bases agree with TRBD1. The ends lost 5 bases at V and 0 bases at J; junction bases unmatched: 5. Germline V gene data show CDR1 as LNHNV and CDR2 as YYDKDF (reference sequence). This CDR3 contains 15 residues. The CDR3 here is CATSADRGVNTEAFF. In DNA form, the CDR3 reads TGTGCCACCAGCGCCGACAGGGGAGTGAACACTGAAGCTTTCTTT.

This clonotype occurred many times. This chain uses TRBV12-3 or TRBV12-4 with TRBJ2-5; TRBD1 agrees at 10 bases. The length of the CDR3 is 15 residues. Trimming cost V 3 bases and J 5 bases; bases outside gene matches: 6. CDR3 nucleotides: TGTGCCAGCAGTTTTCTGGACAGGGGGTTGGAGACCCAGTACTTC. It encodes CASSFLDRGLETQYF.

The chain employs TRBV4-2 and TRBJ1-2; 11 nucleotides align to TRBD1. Looked up from germline, CDR1 is LGHNA and CDR2 is YNFKEQ. Trimming at V came to 3 bases and at J to 6 bases, leaving 15 bases not matched to a gene. The CDR3 is made up of 18 amino acids. The CDR3 DNA reads as TGTGCCAGCAGCCAGACTTCCGGGACAGGGGGAGCCGAGGATGGCTACACCTTC. It codes for CASSQTSGTGGAEDGYTF.

This clonotype was seen many times. The V gene is TRBV6-1, the J gene TRBJ2-3, with TRBD1 matching 7 bases. The CDR3 spans 16 residues. Germline CDR1 reads MNHNS; CDR2 reads SASEGT. The trim removed 3 bases at V and 4 bases at J, leaving 10 bases unmatched. The CDR3 bases are TGTGCCAGCAGTGACCCTGACAGGGTATGGGCAGATACGCAGTATTTT. Its translation is CASSDPDRVWADTQYF.

This clonotype was seen more than once but under ten times. V is TRBV9 and J is TRBJ2-7; possible D gene TRBD2, 6 bases. V lost 0 bases to trimming and J lost 4 bases, with 11 bases between them. Per the germline V gene, CDR1 is SGDLS and CDR2 is YYNGEE. The CDR3 runs 14 residues. The CDR3, as DNA: TGTGCCAGCAGCGTAGGGGATAGCGGTTACGAGCAGTACTTC. The encoded protein is CASSVGDSGYEQYF.

This clonotype was seen at least ten times. The chain is built from TRBV30 and TRBJ2-1; no definite D call. The length of the CDR3 is 16 residues. The ends were cut back, 2 bases at V and 8 bases at J, with 22 bases in the middle. CDR1 and CDR2 (germline): GTSNPN, SVGIG (reference sequence). DNA of the CDR3: TGTGCCTGGAGTTCGTCTAGGGTTAATCTTTTGGATGAGCAGTTCTTC. This translates into CAWSSSRVNLLDEQFF.

The chain combines TRBV10-3 with TRBJ2-1, with 8 bases identical to TRBD1. V lost 2 bases and J lost 5; bases outside the gene matches: 5. Per the germline V gene, CDR1 is ENHRY and CDR2 is SYGVKD. This CDR3 is 15 amino acids long. As DNA, the CDR3 is TGTGCCATCAGTGAGACGGGACAGGCCAACAATGAGCAGTTCTTC. As protein: CAISETGQANNEQFF.

The chain joins TRBV7-3 to TRBJ2-1; 12 positions match TRBD2. The junction had 18 bases not matched to a gene; V was cut back by 5 bases and J by 10 bases. The CDR3 covers 18 residues. Germline values: CDR1 SGHTA, CDR2 FQGTGA. The CDR3 DNA follows: TGTGCCAGCAGCCCCCTCGGGGGTGGACTAGCGGGACCCCTCGAGCAGTTCTTC. Amino acids: CASSPLGGGLAGPLEQFF.

This clonotype was seen more than once but under ten times. The chain carries TRBV10-3 and TRBJ1-2, with D possibly being TRBD1 (5 bases). Per germline, CDR1 ENHRY and CDR2 SYGVKD. The CDR3 is 14 amino acids. V was clipped by 6 bases and J by 2 bases, with 13 bases between them. CDR3 residues: CAIRGDGANYGYTF. The CDR3 coding sequence is TGTGCCATCAGGGGGGACGGGGCCAACTATGGCTACACCTTC.

This clonotype turned up a few times. The rearrangement uses TRBV11-2 and TRBJ1-2; D is uncertain. CDR1 is SGHAT, CDR2 FQNNGV, per germline. The CDR3 has 15 residues. Between the trimmed V and J ends, which lost 0 bases and 6 bases, there was a span of 14 bases. CDR3 DNA sequence: TGTGCCAGCAGCTTAGATCCGGGAGGACCGCATGGCTACACCTTC. This sequence encodes CASSLDPGGPHGYTF. Supplemented by reference TRBV11-2 and TRBJ1-2, the full variable domain reads EAGVAQSPRYKIIEKRQSVAFWCNPISGHATLYWYQQILGQGPKLLIQFQNNGVVDDSQLPKDRFSAERLKGVDSTLKIQPAKLEDSAVYLCASSLDPGGPHGYTFGSGTRLTVV.

In this sample, this clonotype turned up many times. The rearrangement uses TRBV2 and TRBJ2-1, with D tentatively TRBD2 (5 bases). Germline V lookup: CDR1 SNHLY, CDR2 FYNNEI. The CDR3 extends over 14 amino acids. V was clipped by 4 bases and J by 5 bases, with 12 bases between them. The DNA of the CDR3 is TGTGCCAGCAGTGTTCGGGATTTCGACAATGAGCAGTTCTTC. This gives the protein CASSVRDFDNEQFF.

This clonotype has at least ten counts. V and J are TRBV6-1 and TRBJ1-1, with 7 bases aligning to TRBD1. V gave up 2 bases and J gave up 0 bases; unmatched junction bases: 9. Per germline, CDR1 MNHNS and CDR2 SASEGT. The CDR3 extends over 17 amino acids. In nucleotides, the CDR3 is TGTGCCAGCAGTGAACCGACAGGGATTGGGGTGAACACTGAAGCTTTCTTT. Encoded protein: CASSEPTGIGVNTEAFF.

This clonotype occurred many times. This sequence joins TRBV28 and TRBJ2-7; no clear D. Germline V gene sequence: CDR1 MDHEN, CDR2 SYDVKM. This CDR3 has 16 residues. Trimming took off 3 bases at V and 0 bases at J, with 15 bases between the two ends. CDR3 DNA: TGTGCCAGCAGTTTGCGGCCCCGCCCCTTCTCCTACGAGCAGTACTTC. Its translation: CASSLRPRPFSYEQYF.

The rearrangement joins TRBV25-1 to TRBJ2-5; D perhaps matches TRBD2 (5 bases). The CDR3 is made up of 12 amino acids. V lost 7 bases and J lost 4, with 10 bases in between. Germline CDR1 and CDR2: MGHDK and SYGVNS. The CDR3 reads CASIGLGETQYF. CDR3 nucleotide sequence: TGTGCCAGCATTGGACTGGGAGAGACCCAGTACTTC.

In its sample, this clonotype was seen a few times. The genes are TRBV29-1 and TRBJ1-1, with TRBD1 matching over 7 bases. V dropped 0 bases and J dropped 5; count of bases not matched to a gene: 6. From germline, CDR1 is SQVTM and CDR2 ANQGSEA. The CDR3 runs 14 residues. The CDR3 protein is CSVEDRDSGTEAFF. DNA of the CDR3: TGCAGCGTTGAAGATCGGGACAGCGGTACTGAAGCTTTCTTT.

At least ten counts were recorded for this clonotype. The chain carries TRBV2 and TRBJ2-5, with TRBD2 matching 9 bases. The CDR3 covers 16 residues. V was clipped by 0 bases and J by 3 bases; unmatched bases: 5. Looked up from germline, CDR1 is SNHLY and CDR2 is FYNNEI. The CDR3 bases are TGTGCCAGCAGTGAAGCTTGGTTAGCGGGGGAAGAGACCCAGTACTTC. It specifies CASSEAWLAGEETQYF.

This clonotype was observed at least ten times. The CDR3 loop is CASSLSFSDPAFF. The CDR3 DNA sequence: TGTGCCAGCAGCTTATCTTTTAGCGACCCCGCTTTCTTT. The rearrangement joins TRBV11-2 to TRBJ1-1; D is uncertain. The germline V gene encodes CDR1 SGHAT and CDR2 FQNNGV. This CDR3 contains 13 residues. The V gene lost 2 bases and the J gene lost 11 bases, with 15 bases spanning the gap. Using reference TRBV11-2 and TRBJ1-1 for the parts outside the CDR3, the full variable domain is EAGVAQSPRYKIIEKRQSVAFWCNPISGHATLYWYQQILGQGPKLLIQFQNNGVVDDSQLPKDRFSAERLKGVDSTLKIQPAKLEDSAVYLCASSLSFSDPAFFGQGTRLTVV.

Many counts were recorded for this clonotype. The V gene is TRBV5-1, the J gene TRBJ2-3; D possibly corresponds to TRBD2 (5 bases). The CDR3 totals 15 residues. The germline CDR1 and CDR2 sequences are SGHRS and YFSETQ. V dropped 0 bases and J dropped 1 base, with 9 bases sitting between them. DNA for the CDR3: TGCGCCAGCAGCTTGGAGGGAGAAGGCACAGATACGCAGTATTTT. Its translation: CASSLEGEGTDTQYF.

This clonotype showed up many times. The genes are TRBV28 and TRBJ2-7, with D tentatively TRBD2 (6 bases). Between the trimmed V and J ends, which lost 5 bases and 3 bases, there was a span of 14 bases. Germline lookup yields CDR1 MDHEN and CDR2 SYDVKM. This CDR3 comprises 14 residues. CDR3 sequence: CASSHGSGLYEQYF. The CDR3 DNA reads as TGTGCCAGCAGTCATGGTAGCGGACTCTACGAGCAGTACTTC.

With regard to this clonotype: The germline gene is not matched at one end of the junction; a read error may be the cause. This sequence joins TRBV7-3 and TRBJ2-3; 9 nucleotides line up with TRBD2. This CDR3 is 16 amino acids long. Germline V gene sequence: CDR1 SGHTA, CDR2 FQGTGA. In DNA form, the CDR3 reads TGTGCCAGCAGCTTAGTAGTGCGGGGGGGCACTGATACGCAGTATTTT. Translating it yields CASSLVVRGGTDTQYF.

This clonotype was observed a single time. J is TRBJ2-2 and V is TRBV6-1; possibly TRBD2 for D (5 bases). Germline assignment: CDR1 MNHNS and CDR2 SASEGT. The CDR3 sequence is 15 residues long. V was shortened by 6 bases and J by 1 base, with 12 bases between the two germline ends. CDR3 loop: CASRSEGGNTGELFF. The DNA of the CDR3 is TGTGCCAGCAGATCCGAGGGCGGGAACACCGGGGAGCTGTTTTTT.